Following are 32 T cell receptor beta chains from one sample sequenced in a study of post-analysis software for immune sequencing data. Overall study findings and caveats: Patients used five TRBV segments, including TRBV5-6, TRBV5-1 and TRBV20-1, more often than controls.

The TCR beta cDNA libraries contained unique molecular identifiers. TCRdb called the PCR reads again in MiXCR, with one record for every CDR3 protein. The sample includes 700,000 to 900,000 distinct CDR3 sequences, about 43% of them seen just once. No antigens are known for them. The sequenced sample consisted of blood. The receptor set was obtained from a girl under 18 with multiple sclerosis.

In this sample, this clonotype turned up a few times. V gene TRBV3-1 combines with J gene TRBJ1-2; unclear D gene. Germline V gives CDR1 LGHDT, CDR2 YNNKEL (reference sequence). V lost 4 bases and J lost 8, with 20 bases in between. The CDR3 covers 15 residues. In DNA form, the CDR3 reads TGTGCCAGCAGCCCGGCCCGGGCCCCTCCGAGAGGCTACACCTTC. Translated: CASSPARAPPRGYTF.

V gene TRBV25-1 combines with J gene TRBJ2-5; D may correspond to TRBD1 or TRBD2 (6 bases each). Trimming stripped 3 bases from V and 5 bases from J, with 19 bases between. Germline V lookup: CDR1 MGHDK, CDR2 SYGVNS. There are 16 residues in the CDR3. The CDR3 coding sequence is TGTGCCAGCAGTGACTCGGGAGTCACAGACAGGGAGACCCAGTACTTC. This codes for CASSDSGVTDRETQYF.

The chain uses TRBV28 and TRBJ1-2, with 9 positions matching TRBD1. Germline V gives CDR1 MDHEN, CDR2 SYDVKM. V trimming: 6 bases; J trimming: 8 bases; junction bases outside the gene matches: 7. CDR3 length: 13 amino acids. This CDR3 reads CASRLTGGMGYTF. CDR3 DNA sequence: TGTGCCAGCAGGCTAACAGGGGGCATGGGCTACACCTTC.

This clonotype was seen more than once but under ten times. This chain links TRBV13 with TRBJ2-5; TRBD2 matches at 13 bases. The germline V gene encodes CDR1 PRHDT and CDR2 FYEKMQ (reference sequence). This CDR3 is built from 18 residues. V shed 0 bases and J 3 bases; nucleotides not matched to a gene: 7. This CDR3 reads CASSLGGRTSGGEETQYF. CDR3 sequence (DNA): TGTGCCAGCAGCTTAGGAGGGAGGACTAGCGGGGGTGAAGAGACCCAGTACTTC.

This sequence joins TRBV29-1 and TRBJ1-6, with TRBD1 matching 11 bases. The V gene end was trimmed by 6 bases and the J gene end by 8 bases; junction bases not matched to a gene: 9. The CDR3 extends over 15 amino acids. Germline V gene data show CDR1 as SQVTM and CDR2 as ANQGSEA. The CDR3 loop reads CSVRERDRGDSPLHF. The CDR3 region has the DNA TGCAGCGTCCGAGAGCGGGACAGGGGGGATTCACCCCTCCACTTT.

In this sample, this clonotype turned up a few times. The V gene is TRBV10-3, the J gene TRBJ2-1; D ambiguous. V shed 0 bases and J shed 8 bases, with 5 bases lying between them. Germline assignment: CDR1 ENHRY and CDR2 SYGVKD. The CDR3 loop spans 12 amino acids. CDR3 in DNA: TGTGCCATCAGTGAGTCGGGCGATGAGCAGTTCTTC. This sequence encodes CAISESGDEQFF.

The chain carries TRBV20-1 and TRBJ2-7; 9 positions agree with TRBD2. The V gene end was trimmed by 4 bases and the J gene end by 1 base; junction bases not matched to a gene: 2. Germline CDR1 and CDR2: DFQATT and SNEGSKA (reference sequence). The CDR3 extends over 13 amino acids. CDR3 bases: TGCAGTGCTAACCTAGCGGGGTCCTACGAGCAGTACTTC. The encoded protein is CSANLAGSYEQYF.

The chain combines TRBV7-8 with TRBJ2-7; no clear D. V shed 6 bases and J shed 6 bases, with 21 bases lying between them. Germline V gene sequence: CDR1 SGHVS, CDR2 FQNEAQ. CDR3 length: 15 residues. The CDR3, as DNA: TGTGCCAGCAGTCCAATCTCCCGTCCTGTCGTCGAGCAGTACTTC. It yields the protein CASSPISRPVVEQYF.

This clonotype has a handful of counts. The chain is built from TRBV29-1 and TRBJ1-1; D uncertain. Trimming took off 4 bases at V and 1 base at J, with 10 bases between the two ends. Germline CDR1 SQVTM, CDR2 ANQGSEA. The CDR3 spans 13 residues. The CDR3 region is CSVVSGSNTEAFF. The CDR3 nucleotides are TGCAGCGTTGTCTCCGGCTCGAACACTGAAGCTTTCTTT.

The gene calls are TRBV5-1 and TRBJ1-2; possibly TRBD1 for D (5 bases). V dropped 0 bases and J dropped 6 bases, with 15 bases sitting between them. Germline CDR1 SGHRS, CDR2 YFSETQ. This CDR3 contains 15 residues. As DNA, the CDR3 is TGCGCCAGCAGCTTGGACCTTGGGACGGGCGATGGCTACACCTTC. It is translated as CASSLDLGTGDGYTF.

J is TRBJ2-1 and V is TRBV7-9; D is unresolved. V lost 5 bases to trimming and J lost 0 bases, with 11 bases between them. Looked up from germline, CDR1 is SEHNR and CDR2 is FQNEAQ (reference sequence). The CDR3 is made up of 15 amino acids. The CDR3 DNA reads TGTGCCAGCAGCCCCTCCTCACTCTCCTACAATGAGCAGTTCTTC. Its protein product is CASSPSSLSYNEQFF.

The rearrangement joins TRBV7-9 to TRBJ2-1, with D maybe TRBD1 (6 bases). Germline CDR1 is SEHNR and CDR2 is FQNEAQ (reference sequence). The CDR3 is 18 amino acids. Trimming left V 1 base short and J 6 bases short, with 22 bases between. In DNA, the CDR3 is TGTGCCAGCAGCTTAGGGCGACGGGTGAGCCAGGGGTTCAATGAGCAGTTCTTC. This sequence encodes CASSLGRRVSQGFNEQFF.

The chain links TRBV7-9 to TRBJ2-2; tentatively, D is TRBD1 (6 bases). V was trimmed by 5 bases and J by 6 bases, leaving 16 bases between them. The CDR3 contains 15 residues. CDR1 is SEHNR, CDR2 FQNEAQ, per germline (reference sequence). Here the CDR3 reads CASSPTSGVAGELFF. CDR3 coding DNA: TGTGCCAGCAGCCCGACGTCAGGGGTGGCCGGGGAGCTGTTTTTT.

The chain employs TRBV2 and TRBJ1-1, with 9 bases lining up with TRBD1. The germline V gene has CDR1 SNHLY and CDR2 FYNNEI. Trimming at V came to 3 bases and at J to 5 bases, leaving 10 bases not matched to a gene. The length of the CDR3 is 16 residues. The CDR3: CASSENTGQGSTEAFF. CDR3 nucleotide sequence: TGTGCCAGCAGTGAGAACACGGGACAGGGTAGTACTGAAGCTTTCTTT.

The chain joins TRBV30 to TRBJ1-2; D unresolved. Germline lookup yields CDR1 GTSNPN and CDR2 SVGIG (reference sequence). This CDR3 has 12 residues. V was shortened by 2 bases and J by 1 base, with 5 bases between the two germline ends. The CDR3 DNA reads TGTGCCTGGAGTAACAGTAACTATGGCTACACCTTC. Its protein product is CAWSNSNYGYTF. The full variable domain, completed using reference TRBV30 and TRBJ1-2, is SQTIHQWPATLVQPVGSPLSLECTVEGTSNPNLYWYRQAAGRGLQLLFYSVGIGQISSEVPQNLSASRPQDRQFILSSKKLLLSDSGFYLCAWSNSNYGYTFGSGTRLTVV.

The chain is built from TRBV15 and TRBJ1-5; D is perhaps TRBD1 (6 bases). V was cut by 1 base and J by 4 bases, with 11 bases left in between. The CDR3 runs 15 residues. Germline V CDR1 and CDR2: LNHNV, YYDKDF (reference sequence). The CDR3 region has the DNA TGTGCCACCAGCAGAGTCGGCAGGGGAAATCAGCCCCAGCATTTT. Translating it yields CATSRVGRGNQPQHF. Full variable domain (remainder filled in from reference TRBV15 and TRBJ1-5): DAMVIQNPRYQVTQFGKPVTLSCSQTLNHNVMYWYQQKSSQAPKLLFHYYDKDFNNEADTPDNFQSRRPNTSFCFLDIRSPGLGDTAMYLCATSRVGRGNQPQHFGDGTRLSIL.

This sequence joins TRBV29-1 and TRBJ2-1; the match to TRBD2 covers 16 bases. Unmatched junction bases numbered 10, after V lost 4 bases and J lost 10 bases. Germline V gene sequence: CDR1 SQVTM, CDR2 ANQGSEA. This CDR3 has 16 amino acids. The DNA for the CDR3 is TGCAGCGTTGGGGACAGGGGGACTAGCGGGAGGGGGGAGCAGTTCTTC. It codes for CSVGDRGTSGRGEQFF.

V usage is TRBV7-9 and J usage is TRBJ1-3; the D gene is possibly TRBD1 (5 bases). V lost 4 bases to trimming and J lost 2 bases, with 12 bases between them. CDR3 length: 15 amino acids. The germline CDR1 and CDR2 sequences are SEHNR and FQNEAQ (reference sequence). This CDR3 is CASSSGGVAGNTIYF. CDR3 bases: TGTGCCAGCAGCTCCGGGGGGGTTGCTGGAAACACCATATATTTT.

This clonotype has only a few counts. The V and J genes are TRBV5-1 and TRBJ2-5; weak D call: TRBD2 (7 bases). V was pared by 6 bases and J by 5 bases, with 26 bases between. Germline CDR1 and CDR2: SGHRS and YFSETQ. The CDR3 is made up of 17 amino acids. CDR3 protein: CASTRSGVAGARETQYF. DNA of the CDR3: TGCGCCAGCACCCGATCAGGGGTGGCGGGAGCGAGGGAGACCCAGTACTTC.

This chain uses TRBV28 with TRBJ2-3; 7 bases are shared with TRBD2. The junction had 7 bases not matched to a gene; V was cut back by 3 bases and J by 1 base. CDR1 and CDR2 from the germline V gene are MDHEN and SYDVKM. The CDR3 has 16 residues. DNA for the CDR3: TGTGCCAGCAGTTTTATTGCGGGAGCGCGCACAGATACGCAGTATTTT. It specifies CASSFIAGARTDTQYF.

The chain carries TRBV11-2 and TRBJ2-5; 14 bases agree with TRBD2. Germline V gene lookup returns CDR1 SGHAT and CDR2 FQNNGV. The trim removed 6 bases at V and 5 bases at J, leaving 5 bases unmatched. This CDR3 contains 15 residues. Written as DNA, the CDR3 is TGTGCCAGCAGTCGCCGACTAGCGGGAGGGGAGACCCAGTACTTC. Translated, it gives CASSRRLAGGETQYF.

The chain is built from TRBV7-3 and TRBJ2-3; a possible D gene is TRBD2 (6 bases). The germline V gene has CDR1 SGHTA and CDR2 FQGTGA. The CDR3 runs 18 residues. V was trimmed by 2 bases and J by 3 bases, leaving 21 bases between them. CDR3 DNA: TGTGCCAGCAGCTTAGGATCCCAACTAGCAGGCTTAACAGATACGCAGTATTTT. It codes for CASSLGSQLAGLTDTQYF. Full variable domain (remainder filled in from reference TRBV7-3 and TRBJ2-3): GAGVSQTPSNKVTEKGKYVELRCDPISGHTALYWYRQSLGQGPEFLIYFQGTGAADDSGLPNDRFFAVRPEGSVSTLKIQRTERGDSAVYLCASSLGSQLAGLTDTQYFGPGTRLTVL.

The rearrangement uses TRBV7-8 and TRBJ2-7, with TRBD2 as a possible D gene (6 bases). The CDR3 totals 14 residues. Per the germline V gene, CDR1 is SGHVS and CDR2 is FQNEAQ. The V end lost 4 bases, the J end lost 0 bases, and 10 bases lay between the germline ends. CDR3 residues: CASSSGTHSYEQYF. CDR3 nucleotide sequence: TGTGCCAGCAGCTCCGGGACTCACTCCTACGAGCAGTACTTC.

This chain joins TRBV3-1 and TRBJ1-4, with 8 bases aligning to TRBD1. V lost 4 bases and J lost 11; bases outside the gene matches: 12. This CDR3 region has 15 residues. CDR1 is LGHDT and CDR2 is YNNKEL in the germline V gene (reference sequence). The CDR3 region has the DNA TGTGCCAGCAGCCCCATGCCCAGGGGGCGGCGCAAACTGTTTTTT. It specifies CASSPMPRGRRKLFF.

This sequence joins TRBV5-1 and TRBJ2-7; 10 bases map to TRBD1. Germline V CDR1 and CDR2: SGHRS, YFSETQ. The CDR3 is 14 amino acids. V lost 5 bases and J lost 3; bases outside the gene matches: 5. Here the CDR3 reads CASSTGTGDYEQYF. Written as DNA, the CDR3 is TGCGCCAGCAGTACCGGGACAGGGGACTACGAGCAGTACTTC.

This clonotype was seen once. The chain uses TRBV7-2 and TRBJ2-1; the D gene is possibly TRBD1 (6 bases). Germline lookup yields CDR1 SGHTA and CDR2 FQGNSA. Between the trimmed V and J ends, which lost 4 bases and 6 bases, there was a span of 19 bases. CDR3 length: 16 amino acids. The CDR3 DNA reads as TGTGCCAGCAGCTCCCCGCTGGGGGCCGGCGGCAATGAGCAGTTCTTC. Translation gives CASSSPLGAGGNEQFF.

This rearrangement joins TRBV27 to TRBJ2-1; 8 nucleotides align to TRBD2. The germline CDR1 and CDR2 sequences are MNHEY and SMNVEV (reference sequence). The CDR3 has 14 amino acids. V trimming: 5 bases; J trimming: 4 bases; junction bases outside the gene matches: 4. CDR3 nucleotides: TGTGCCAGCAGTCCCGGCGGGGGGTACAATGAGCAGTTCTTC. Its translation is CASSPGGGYNEQFF.

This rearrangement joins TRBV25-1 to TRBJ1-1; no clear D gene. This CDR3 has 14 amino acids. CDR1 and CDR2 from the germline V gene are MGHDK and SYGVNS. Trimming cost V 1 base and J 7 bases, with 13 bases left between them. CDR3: CASSEWRDDDEAFF. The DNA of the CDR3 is TGTGCCAGCAGTGAATGGCGGGATGATGATGAAGCTTTCTTT.

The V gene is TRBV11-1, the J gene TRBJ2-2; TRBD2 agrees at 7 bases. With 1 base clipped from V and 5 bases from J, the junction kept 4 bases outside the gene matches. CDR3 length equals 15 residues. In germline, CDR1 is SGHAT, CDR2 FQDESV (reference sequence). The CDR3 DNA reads TGTGCCAGCAGCTTAGAGCTGGGGGGGACCGGGGAGCTGTTTTTT. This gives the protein CASSLELGGTGELFF.

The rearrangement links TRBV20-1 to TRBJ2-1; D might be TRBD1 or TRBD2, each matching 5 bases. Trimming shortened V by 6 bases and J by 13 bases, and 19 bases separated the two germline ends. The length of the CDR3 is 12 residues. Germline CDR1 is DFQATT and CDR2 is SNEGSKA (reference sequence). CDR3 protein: CSARTLGREQFF. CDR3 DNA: TGCAGTGCGAGGACTCTGGGACGGGAACAGTTCTTC.

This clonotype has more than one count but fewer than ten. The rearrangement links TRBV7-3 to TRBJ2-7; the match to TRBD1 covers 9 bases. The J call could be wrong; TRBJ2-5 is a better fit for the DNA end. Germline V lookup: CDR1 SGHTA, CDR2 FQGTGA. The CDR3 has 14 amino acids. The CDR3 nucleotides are TGTGCCAGCAGCTCGGACAGGGGAACGAAGACCCAGTACTTC. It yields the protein CASSSDRGTKTQYF.

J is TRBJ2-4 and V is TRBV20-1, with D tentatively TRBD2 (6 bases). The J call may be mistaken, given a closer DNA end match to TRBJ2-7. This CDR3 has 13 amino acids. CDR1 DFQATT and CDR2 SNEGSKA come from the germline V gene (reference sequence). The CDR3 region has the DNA TGCAGTGCAACGCCAAGGGAGGTAGGCGAGCAGTACTTC. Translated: CSATPREVGEQYF.